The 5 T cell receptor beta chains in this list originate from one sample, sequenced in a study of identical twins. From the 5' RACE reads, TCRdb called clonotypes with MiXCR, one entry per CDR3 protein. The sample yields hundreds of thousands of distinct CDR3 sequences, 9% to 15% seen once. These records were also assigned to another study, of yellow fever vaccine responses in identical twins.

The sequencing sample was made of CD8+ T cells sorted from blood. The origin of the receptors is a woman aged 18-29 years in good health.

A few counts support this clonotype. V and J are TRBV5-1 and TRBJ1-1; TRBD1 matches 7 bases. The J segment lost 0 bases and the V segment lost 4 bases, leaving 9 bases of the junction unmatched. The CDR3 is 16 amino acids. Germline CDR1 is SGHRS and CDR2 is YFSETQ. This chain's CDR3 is CASSLGTVSMNTEAFF. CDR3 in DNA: TGCGCCAGCAGCCTAGGGACAGTTTCGATGAACACTGAAGCTTTCTTT. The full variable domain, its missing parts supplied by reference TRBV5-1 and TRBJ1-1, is KAGVTQTPRYLIKTRGQQVTLSCSPISGHRSVSWYQQTPGQGLQFLFEYFSETQRNKGNFPGRFSGRQFSNSRSEMNVSTLELGDSALYLCASSLGTVSMNTEAFFGQGTRLTVV.

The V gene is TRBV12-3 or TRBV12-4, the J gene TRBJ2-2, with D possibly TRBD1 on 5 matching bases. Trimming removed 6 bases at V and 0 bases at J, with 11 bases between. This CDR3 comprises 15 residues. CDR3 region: CASSRGHANTGELFF. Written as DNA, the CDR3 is TGTGCCAGCAGCCGCGGACACGCGAACACCGGGGAGCTGTTTTTT.

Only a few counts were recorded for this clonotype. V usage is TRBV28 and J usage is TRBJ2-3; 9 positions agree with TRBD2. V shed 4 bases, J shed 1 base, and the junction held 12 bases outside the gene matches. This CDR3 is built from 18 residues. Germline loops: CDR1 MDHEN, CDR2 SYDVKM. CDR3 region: CASSYTFSGRDGTDTQYF. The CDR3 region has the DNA TGTGCCAGCAGTTACACTTTTAGCGGGAGAGACGGCACAGATACGCAGTATTTT.

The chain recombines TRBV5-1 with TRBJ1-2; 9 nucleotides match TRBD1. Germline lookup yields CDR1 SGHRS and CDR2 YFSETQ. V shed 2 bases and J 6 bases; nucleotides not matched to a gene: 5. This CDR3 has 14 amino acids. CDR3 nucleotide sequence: TGCGCCAGCAGCTTTTCGACAGGGGGGGATGGCTACACCTTC. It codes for CASSFSTGGDGYTF. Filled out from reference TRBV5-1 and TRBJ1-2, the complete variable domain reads KAGVTQTPRYLIKTRGQQVTLSCSPISGHRSVSWYQQTPGQGLQFLFEYFSETQRNKGNFPGRFSGRQFSNSRSEMNVSTLELGDSALYLCASSFSTGGDGYTFGSGTRLTVV.

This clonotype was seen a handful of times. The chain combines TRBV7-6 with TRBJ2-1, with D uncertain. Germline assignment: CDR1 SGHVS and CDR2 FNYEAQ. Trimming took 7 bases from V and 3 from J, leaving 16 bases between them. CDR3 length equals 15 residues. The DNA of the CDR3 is TGTGCCAGCACCCAGATGGCCCGGAACTACAATGAGCAGTTCTTC. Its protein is CASTQMARNYNEQFF.